This T cell receptor beta chain was found in a study of blood T cells in healthy people across ages. The CDR3 has 14 residues. CDR1 MDHEN and CDR2 SYDVKM come from the germline V gene. V gave up 3 bases and J gave up 6 bases, with 15 bases separating them. Study-wide points: There were more naive CD4+ cells and higher diversity in long-lived donors than in aged donors. The percentage of naive T cells correlated strongly with TCR beta diversity.

Concerning this clonotype: The target antigen is unknown.

A second PCR, run for about 6 to 11 cycles, used a sample-barcoded 5' primer plus a J-beta primer mix. TCRdb recomputed calls from the 5' RACE reads with MiXCR, one row per CDR3 protein. Of roughly 1,500,000 distinct CDR3 sequences in the sample, roughly 40% were seen once. This chain links TRBV28 with TRBJ2-7; weak D call: TRBD1 (6 bases). Sequenced sample: blood. The clonotype comes from a woman between 18 and 29 years old in good health. The CDR3 coding sequence is TGTGCCAGCAGTTTGACAGGACCCCTCCCCGAGCAGTACTTC. Translation: CASSLTGPLPEQYF.